The present T cell receptor beta chain was sequenced within a study of human T cells and chemical hapten exposure. Overall study: Application of 0.01% DPC to the upper back was done by patch test, with a reading at 6 days.

Time point: patch test 3, about 24 weeks after DPC sensitization. Treatment reported: therapeutic diphenylcyclopropenone sensitization with weekly scalp DPC. Donors were 18 to 70-year-old alopecia patients suitable for DPC. TCRdb re-analysed the RACE reads in MiXCR, keeping a single row per CDR3 protein. The sample has about 160,000 distinct CDR3 sequences, roughly 26% seen once. This clonotype has just a few counts. Germline CDR1 is SGHRS and CDR2 is YFSETQ. The CDR3 has 14 amino acids. V trimming: 2 bases; J trimming: 7 bases; junction bases outside the gene matches: 4. The chain is built from TRBV5-1 and TRBJ1-4; 8 nucleotides match TRBD1. Sequenced material: whole blood, taken in connection with sensitization to the hapten diphenylcyclopropenone (DPC). The sequence was obtained from a woman aged 18-29 years with alopecia areata. Some clones in this sample may be carry-over from other donors' samples. The CDR3 reads CASSFGQGGEKLFF. The DNA of the CDR3 is TGCGCCAGCAGCTTTGGACAGGGAGGTGAAAAACTGTTTTTT.